This T cell receptor beta chain derives from a study of blood T cell repertoires in COVID-19. About the study: Both acute and convalescent COVID-19 samples were obtained from the United States, Italy and Spain. PBMCs, B-cell-depleted T cells, or T cells provided the cDNA or gDNA that made up the material.

The CDR3 length is 14 residues. V lost 4 bases to trimming and J lost 2 bases, with 7 bases between them. CDR1 is KGHDR and CDR2 is SFDVKD in the germline V gene. In the original analysis: It was from reference gene primer amplification that nucleated cell counts were estimated. The assay was immunoSEQ multiplex PCR, and TCRdb's table has in-frame clones only and misses some. The D gene and trimming were derived from the DNA, and the V and J assignments and clone size from that table. The data show 200,000 to 250,000 clones, roughly 84% seen once. This receptor was identified in a woman aged 40 to 50 who had recovered from COVID-19. V usage is TRBV24-1 and J usage is TRBJ1-4; D is uncertain. Input material: peripheral blood. The CDR3 loop is CATSETGTNEKLFF. In DNA form, the CDR3 reads TGTGCCACCAGTGAGACCGGGACTAATGAAAAACTGTTTTTT.